The clone carrying this T cell receptor beta chain was counted only a few times. The data were obtained in a study of identical twins. The V end lost 5 bases, the J end lost 3 bases, and 16 bases lay between the germline ends. This CDR3 has 16 amino acids. The germline V gene encodes CDR1 SGHTA and CDR2 FQGNSA. Unique molecular identifiers were in the cDNA, with template-switch universal primer binding. MiXCR was run by TCRdb on the 5' RACE reads, yielding one entry per CDR3 protein. Of under 1 million distinct CDR3 sequences listed, about 12% are singletons. This same sample was also taken into another study, of yellow fever vaccine responses in identical twins.

The receptor's source is a woman under 30 in good health. The V gene is TRBV7-2, the J gene TRBJ1-4, with D tentatively TRBD1 (5 bases). Sequencing was carried out using PBMCs. The CDR3 DNA reads TGTGCCAGCAGCCCTCGTCTAGGGGCGGCTAATGAAAAACTGTTTTTT. It codes for CASSPRLGAANEKLFF.